A single sample is the source of the 21 T cell receptor beta chains below, sequenced in a study of cytomegalovirus exposure and HLA in healthy donors. Some clones are missing from TCRdb's copy, which holds only in-frame ones; the method was immunoSEQ multiplex PCR. The data contain some 140,000 clones, approximately 86% of them singletons. Specimen: PBMCs. The receptors were sampled from a man in his late teens or twenties in good health and CMV-seropositive.

This chain links TRBV7-2 with TRBJ2-7, with TRBD2 matching over 8 bases. Per germline, CDR1 SGHTA and CDR2 FQGNSA. V trimming: 3 bases; J trimming: 0 bases; junction bases outside the gene matches: 4. The CDR3 is 15 amino acids. Here the CDR3 DNA reads TGTGCCAGCAGCTTTGACCTAGCGGGCTCCTACGAGCAGTACTTC. Translation gives CASSFDLAGSYEQYF.

The chain uses TRBV6-6 and TRBJ2-7; 7 nucleotides line up with TRBD2. From germline, CDR1 is MNHNY and CDR2 SVGAGI (reference sequence). The V and J ends lost 4 bases and 6 bases, in that order; junction bases with no gene match: 3. The length of the CDR3 is 12 residues. Here the CDR3 DNA reads TGTGCCAGCAGTTGGGGGGGGAGCGAGCAGTACTTC. Protein: CASSWGGSEQYF.

The V and J genes are TRBV14 and TRBJ2-3, with D perhaps TRBD2 (6 bases). Germline loops: CDR1 SGHDN, CDR2 FVKESK. Trimming cost V 2 bases and J 5 bases, with 14 bases left between them. The length of the CDR3 is 15 residues. CDR3 amino acids: CASSQLPGRGDTQYF. The DNA of the CDR3 is TGTGCCAGCAGCCAACTCCCCGGGCGGGGAGATACGCAGTATTTT. The complete variable domain, with remaining parts taken from reference TRBV14 and TRBJ2-3, reads EAGVTQFPSHSVIEKGQTVTLRCDPISGHDNLYWYRRVMGKEIKFLLHFVKESKQDESGMPNNRFLAERTGGTYSTLKVQPAELEDSGVYFCASSQLPGRGDTQYFGPGTRLTVL.

This rearrangement joins TRBV5-8 to TRBJ2-1, with 10 bases that match TRBD2. Trimming at V came to 3 bases and at J to 6 bases, leaving 6 bases not matched to a gene. The germline V gene encodes CDR1 SGHTS and CDR2 YDEGEE. CDR3 size: 15 residues. This chain's CDR3 is CASSWGVAGGNEQFF. The CDR3 nucleotides are TGTGCCAGCAGCTGGGGGGTAGCGGGAGGCAATGAGCAGTTCTTC.

The chain combines TRBV19 with TRBJ1-1, with 7 bases that match TRBD1. CDR1 is LNHDA and CDR2 is SQIVND in the germline V gene (reference sequence). The trim removed 9 bases at V and 2 bases at J, leaving 6 bases unmatched. This CDR3 contains 13 residues. CDR3 nucleotide sequence: TGTGCCAGCGGCCGGGACAGTAACACTGAAGCTTTCTTT. Translated: CASGRDSNTEAFF.

This chain connects TRBV7-6 to TRBJ2-7, with 8 bases that match TRBD2. Germline assignment: CDR1 SGHVS and CDR2 FNYEAQ. The CDR3 runs 15 residues. The trim removed 5 bases at V and 6 bases at J, leaving 12 bases unmatched. The CDR3 loop is CASSPWISGTGEQYF. The CDR3 DNA reads as TGTGCCAGCAGCCCCTGGATTAGCGGGACGGGCGAGCAGTACTTC.

The DNA for the CDR3 is TGTGCCAGCTCCACAGCGGGGGAGGAGACCCAGTACTTC. This encodes CASSTAGEETQYF. The V gene is TRBV28, the J gene TRBJ2-5; 8 bases match TRBD2. CDR1 is MDHEN, CDR2 SYDVKM, per germline. The CDR3 is made up of 13 amino acids. V dropped 8 bases and J dropped 5; count of bases not matched to a gene: 7.

V and J are TRBV29-1 and TRBJ1-1; no definite D call. Germline lookup yields CDR1 SQVTM and CDR2 ANQGSEA. Between the trimmed V and J ends, which lost 5 bases and 0 bases, there was a span of 7 bases. The length of the CDR3 is 12 residues. Here the CDR3 reads CSVSTVNTEAFF. The CDR3 nucleotides are TGCAGCGTTAGCACAGTGAACACTGAAGCTTTCTTT. The whole variable domain, remainder taken from reference TRBV29-1 and TRBJ1-1, is SAVISQKPSRDICQRGTSLTIQCQVDSQVTMMFWYRQQPGQSLTLIATANQGSEATYESGFVIDKFPISRPNLTFSTLTVSNMSPEDSSIYLCSVSTVNTEAFFGQGTRLTVV.

The gene calls are TRBV4-3 and TRBJ2-2, with TRBD2 matching over 8 bases. Germline trimming cut 0 bases from V and 4 bases from J; bases unmatched to any gene: 7. This CDR3 is 17 amino acids long. Germline CDR1 reads LGHNA; CDR2 reads YSLEER. The CDR3 DNA follows: TGCGCCAGCAGCCAAGACGGGGGGGTTAGCACCACCGGGGAGCTGTTTTTT. Amino acids: CASSQDGGVSTTGELFF.

The chain links TRBV30 to TRBJ1-2, with TRBD1 matching over 7 bases. Looked up from germline, CDR1 is GTSNPN and CDR2 is SVGIG (reference sequence). The CDR3 extends over 14 amino acids. Trimming at V came to 4 bases and at J to 2 bases, leaving 7 bases not matched to a gene. CDR3 in amino acids: CAWTVEGANYGYTF. CDR3 bases: TGTGCCTGGACCGTGGAGGGGGCGAACTATGGCTACACCTTC.

CDR3 amino acids: CASSRTSGRHNEQFF. CDR3 in DNA: TGTGCCAGCAGCCGGACTAGCGGGAGGCACAATGAGCAGTTCTTC. The chain combines TRBV7-9 with TRBJ2-1; 14 positions match TRBD2. Trimming took 5 bases from V and 5 from J; bases not matched to a gene: 2. The germline V gene has CDR1 SEHNR and CDR2 FQNEAQ (reference sequence). CDR3 size: 15 residues.

The genes are TRBV19 and TRBJ1-5, with TRBD1 matching 9 bases. Losses at the gene ends were 6 bases for V and 1 base for J; bases not matched to a gene: 4. This CDR3 is 15 amino acids long. Looked up from germline, CDR1 is LNHDA and CDR2 is SQIVND (reference sequence). The CDR3 loop is CASRGTGLSNQPQHF. The CDR3 DNA follows: TGTGCCAGTAGGGGGACAGGGTTGAGCAATCAGCCCCAGCATTTT.

The chain links TRBV6-5 to TRBJ1-2; 7 bases are a match to TRBD1. With V trimmed by 2 bases and J by 4 bases, 1 base remained unmatched. CDR1 is MNHEY, CDR2 SVGAGI, per germline. CDR3 size: 13 residues. The CDR3: CASSYGTVYGYTF. CDR3 coding DNA: TGTGCCAGCAGTTACGGGACAGTCTATGGCTACACCTTC.

Only one count was recorded for this clone. The chain recombines TRBV6-5 with TRBJ2-3; 7 nucleotides align to TRBD2. The germline V gene has CDR1 MNHEY and CDR2 SVGAGI. The V and J ends lost 6 bases and 0 bases, in that order; junction bases with no gene match: 6. This CDR3 contains 15 residues. In nucleotides, the CDR3 is TGTGCCAGCAGAAGACGGGAGGCAAGCACAGATACGCAGTATTTT. Translated: CASRRREASTDTQYF.

The chain has TRBV19 and TRBJ1-2; D unclear. The CDR3 has 14 amino acids. CDR1 is LNHDA, CDR2 SQIVND, per germline (reference sequence). The V and J ends lost 1 base and 7 bases respectively, with 13 bases between them. For the CDR3, the DNA is TGTGCCAGTAGTATAGGTCCAGGCCGCCCTGGCTACACCTTC. It specifies CASSIGPGRPGYTF.

CDR3 loop: CASSVTTGGRGLGYGYTF. DNA of the CDR3: TGTGCCAGCAGCGTAACGACAGGGGGAAGGGGTTTAGGGTATGGCTACACCTTC. V usage is TRBV11-2 and J usage is TRBJ1-2, with TRBD1 matching over 9 bases. The V gene end was trimmed by 5 bases and the J gene end by 5 bases; junction bases not matched to a gene: 18. Germline CDR1 is SGHAT and CDR2 is FQNNGV. The CDR3 runs 18 residues.

In this sample, this clone turned up once. This chain links TRBV4-3 with TRBJ1-2, with 7 bases that match TRBD1. V shed 4 bases, J shed 1 base, and the junction held 9 bases outside the gene matches. Germline V lookup: CDR1 LGHNA, CDR2 YSLEER. CDR3 size: 16 residues. CDR3 sequence: CASSPTSRDSNYGYTF. CDR3 in DNA: TGCGCCAGCAGCCCCACCAGCCGGGACAGTAACTATGGCTACACCTTC.

V and J are TRBV5-6 and TRBJ2-7; 13 bases align to TRBD2. J lost 6 bases, V lost 4 bases, and 7 bases had no gene match. This CDR3 region has 15 residues. Germline V CDR1 and CDR2: SGHDT, YYEEEE. CDR3 amino acids: CASSLGTSGVLEQYF. The CDR3 DNA reads TGTGCCAGCAGCCTAGGGACTAGCGGGGTTCTCGAGCAGTACTTC.

The chain is built from TRBV10-2 and TRBJ1-4, with no clear D. CDR1 WSHSY and CDR2 SAAADI come from the germline V gene. The CDR3 runs to 14 residues. Trimming left V 2 bases short and J 4 bases short, with 8 bases between. The CDR3 nucleotides read TGCGCCAGCAGTGAGCTGTCCTATAATGAAAAACTGTTTTTT. Translated, it gives CASSELSYNEKLFF.

This chain links TRBV5-1 with TRBJ1-2; D call uncertain. V was trimmed by 0 bases and J by 4 bases, leaving 7 bases between them. CDR1 is SGHRS, CDR2 YFSETQ, per germline. This CDR3 spans 13 amino acids. As DNA, the CDR3 is TGCGCCAGCAGCTTGGGAGGCTTCTATGGCTACACCTTC. Amino acids: CASSLGGFYGYTF.

V and J are TRBV4-1 and TRBJ2-1; TRBD1 aligns across 8 bases. The junction had 5 bases not matched to a gene; V was cut back by 1 base and J by 3 bases. The CDR3 runs 16 residues. Germline V gene data show CDR1 as MGHRA and CDR2 as YSYEKL. As DNA, the CDR3 is TGCGCCAGCAGCCAAGTCCCACAGGGGGTCTACAATGAGCAGTTCTTC. Translating gives CASSQVPQGVYNEQFF.